The entry that follows covers one T cell receptor (beta chain) sequence. The data are from a study of blood T cell repertoires in COVID-19. Assay: immunoSEQ multiplex PCR; the TCRdb copy retains only in-frame clones and omits some. The table lists 250,000 to 400,000 clones, 90% of them singletons, with roughly 2.8% in the top ten. Germline trimming cut 6 bases from V and 5 bases from J; bases unmatched to any gene: 4. There are 14 residues in the CDR3. CDR1 MDHEN and CDR2 SYDVKM come from the germline V gene. The chain has TRBV28 and TRBJ1-6, with 7 nucleotides matching TRBD1. The clonotype was recovered from a woman aged 25 to 45 with COVID-19, enrolled during active disease. Sequenced material: peripheral blood. The CDR3 loop is CASSGQVHNSPLHF. The CDR3 DNA sequence: TGTGCCAGCAGCGGACAGGTGCATAATTCACCCCTCCACTTT.